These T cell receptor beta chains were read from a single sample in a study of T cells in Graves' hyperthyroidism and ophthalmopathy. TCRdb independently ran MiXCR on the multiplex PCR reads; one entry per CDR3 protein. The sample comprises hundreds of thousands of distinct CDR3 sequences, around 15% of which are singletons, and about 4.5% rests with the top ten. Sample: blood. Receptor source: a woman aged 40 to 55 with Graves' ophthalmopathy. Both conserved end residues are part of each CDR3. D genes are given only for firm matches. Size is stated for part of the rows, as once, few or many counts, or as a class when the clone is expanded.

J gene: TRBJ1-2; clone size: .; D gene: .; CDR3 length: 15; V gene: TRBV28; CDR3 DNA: TGTGCCAGCAGCAAGACGGGACATGCTAACTATGGCTACACCTTC; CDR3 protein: CASSKTGHANYGYTF
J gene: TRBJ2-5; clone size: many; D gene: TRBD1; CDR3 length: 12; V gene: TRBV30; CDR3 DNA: TGTGCTTTTGACAGGGACGGAGAGACCCAGTACTTC; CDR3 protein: CAFDRDGETQYF
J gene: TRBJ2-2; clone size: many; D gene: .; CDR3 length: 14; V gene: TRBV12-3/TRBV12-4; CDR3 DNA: TGTGCCAGCAGTTTAGAGGGTCAGGGCGCGGAGCTGTTTTTT; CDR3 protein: CASSLEGQGAELFF
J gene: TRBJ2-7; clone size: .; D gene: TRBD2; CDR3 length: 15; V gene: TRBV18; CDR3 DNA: TGTGCCAGCTCACCACCGACTAGCGATGCCTACGAGCAGTACTTC; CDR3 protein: CASSPPTSDAYEQYF
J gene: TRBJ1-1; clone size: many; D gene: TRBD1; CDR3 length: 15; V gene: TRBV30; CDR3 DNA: TGTGCCTGGAGTGGGCCCGGGACAGGGAACACTGAAGCTTTCTTT; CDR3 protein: CAWSGPGTGNTEAFF
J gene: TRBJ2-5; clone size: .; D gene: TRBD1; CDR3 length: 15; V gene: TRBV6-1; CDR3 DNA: TGTGCCAGCAGGACCCCGACAGGGGTAGTTGAGACCCAGTACTTC; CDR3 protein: CASRTPTGVVETQYF
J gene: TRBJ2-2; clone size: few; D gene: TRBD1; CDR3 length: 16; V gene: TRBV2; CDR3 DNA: TGTGCCAGCAGCCCCCCAGGGGACAGGGGAACCGGGGAGCTGTTTTTT; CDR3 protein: CASSPPGDRGTGELFF
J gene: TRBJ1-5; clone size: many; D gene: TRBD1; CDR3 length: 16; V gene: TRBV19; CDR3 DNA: TGTGCCAGCAGCAGGGCGACAGGGTCTAGCAATCAGCCCCAGCATTTT; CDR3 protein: CASSRATGSSNQPQHF
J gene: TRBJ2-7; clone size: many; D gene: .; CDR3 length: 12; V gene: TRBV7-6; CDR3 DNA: TGTGCCAGCAGCTTAGGCAGTGACGAGCAGTACTTC; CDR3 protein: CASSLGSDEQYF
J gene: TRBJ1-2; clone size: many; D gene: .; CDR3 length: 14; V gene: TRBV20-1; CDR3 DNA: TGCAGTGCTAGAGTAGGACACCTAGGGGGTGGCTACACCTTC; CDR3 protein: CSARVGHLGGGYTF
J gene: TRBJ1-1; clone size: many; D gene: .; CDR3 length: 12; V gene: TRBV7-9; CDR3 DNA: TGTGCCAGCACTCGGGCCAGGACTGAAGCTTTCTTT; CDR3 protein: CASTRARTEAFF
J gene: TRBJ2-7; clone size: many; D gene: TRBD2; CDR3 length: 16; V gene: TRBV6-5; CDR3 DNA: TGTGCCAGCAGTTACCCAAAGCGGACTAGCGACATTGAGCAGTACTTC; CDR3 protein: CASSYPKRTSDIEQYF
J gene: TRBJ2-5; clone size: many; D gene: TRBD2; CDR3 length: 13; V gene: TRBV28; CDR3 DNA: TGTGCCAGCAGGTTAACTAGCGGGAGCTCATTGAACTTC; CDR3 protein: CASRLTSGSSLNF
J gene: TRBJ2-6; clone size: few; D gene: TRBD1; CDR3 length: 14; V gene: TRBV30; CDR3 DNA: TGTGCCTGGGACAGGGGAATTGGGGCCAACGTCCTGACTTTC; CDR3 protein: CAWDRGIGANVLTF
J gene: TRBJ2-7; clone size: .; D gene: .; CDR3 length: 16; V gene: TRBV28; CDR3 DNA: TGTGCCAGCAGTTCTCCCGGGGGACCCCCTCCCTACGAGCAGTACTTC; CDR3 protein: CASSSPGGPPPYEQYF
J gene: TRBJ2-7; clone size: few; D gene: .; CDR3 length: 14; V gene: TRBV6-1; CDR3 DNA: TGTGCCAGCAGGGGTGGGGGGCGGAACAACGAGCAGTACTTC; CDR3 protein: CASRGGGRNNEQYF
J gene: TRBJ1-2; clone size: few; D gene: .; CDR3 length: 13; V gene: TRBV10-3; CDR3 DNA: TGTGCCATCACTCAGGGAGGGGACTATGGCTACACCTTC; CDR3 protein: CAITQGGDYGYTF
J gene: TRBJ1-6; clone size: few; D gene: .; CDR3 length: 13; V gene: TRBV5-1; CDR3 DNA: TGCGCCAGCAGCTTGGCCGGATATTCACCCCTCCACTTT; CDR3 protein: CASSLAGYSPLHF
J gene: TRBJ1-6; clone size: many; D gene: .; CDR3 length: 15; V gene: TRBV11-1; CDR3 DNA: TGTGCCAGCAGCAAGAGCCGGGCTATGGGTTCACCCCTCCACTTT; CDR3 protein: CASSKSRAMGSPLHF
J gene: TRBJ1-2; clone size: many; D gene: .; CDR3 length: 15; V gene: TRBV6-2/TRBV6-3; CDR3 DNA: TGTGCCAGCAGTTACCCAGGGCCACCTATCACCGGCTACACCTTC; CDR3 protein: CASSYPGPPITGYTF
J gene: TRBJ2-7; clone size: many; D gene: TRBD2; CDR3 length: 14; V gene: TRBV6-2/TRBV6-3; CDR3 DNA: TGTGCCAGCAGTAACCCGAGCGGGAGGTACGAGCAGTACTTC; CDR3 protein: CASSNPSGRYEQYF
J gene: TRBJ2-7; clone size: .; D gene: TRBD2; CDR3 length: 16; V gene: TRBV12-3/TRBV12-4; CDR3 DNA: TGTGCCAGCAGCCACAGGAGCGGGATGCGAACATACGAGCAGTACTTC; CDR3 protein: CASSHRSGMRTYEQYF
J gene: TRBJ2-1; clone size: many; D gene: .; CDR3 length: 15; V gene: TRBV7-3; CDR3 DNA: TGTGCCAGCAGCTTAGGAGCAGGGGCCTACAATGAGCAGTTCTTC; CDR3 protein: CASSLGAGAYNEQFF
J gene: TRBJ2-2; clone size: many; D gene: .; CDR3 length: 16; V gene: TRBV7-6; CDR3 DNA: TGTGCCAGCAGCTTAGCCCGGGGCACAAACACCGGGGAGCTGTTTTTT; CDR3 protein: CASSLARGTNTGELFF
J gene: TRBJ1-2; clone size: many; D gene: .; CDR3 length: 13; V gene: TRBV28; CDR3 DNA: TGTGCCAGCAGTTTTCTGGGGGGGTATGGCTACACCTTC; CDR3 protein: CASSFLGGYGYTF
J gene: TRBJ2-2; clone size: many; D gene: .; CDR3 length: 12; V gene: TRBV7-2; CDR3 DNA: TGTGCCAGGGGGAGCTACACCGGGGAGCTGTTTTTT; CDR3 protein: CARGSYTGELFF
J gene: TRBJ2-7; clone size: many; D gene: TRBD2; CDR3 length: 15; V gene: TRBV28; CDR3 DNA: TGTGCCAGCAGTTTCGTTAAACTAGCGCTGGGCGAGCAGTACTTC; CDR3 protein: CASSFVKLALGEQYF
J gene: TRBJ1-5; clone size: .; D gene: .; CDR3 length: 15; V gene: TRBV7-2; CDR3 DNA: TGTGCCAGCAGCGTCCAACCCGGGTTCAATCAGCCCCAGCATTTT; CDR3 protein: CASSVQPGFNQPQHF
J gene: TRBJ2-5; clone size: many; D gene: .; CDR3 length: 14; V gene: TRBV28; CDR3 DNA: TGTGCCAGCATGATGAGCGGTTGGGACCGGACCCAGTACTTC; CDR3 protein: CASMMSGWDRTQYF
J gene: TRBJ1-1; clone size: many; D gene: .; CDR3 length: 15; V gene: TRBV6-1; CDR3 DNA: TGTGCCAGCAGTCCGGAGGGCAGGGGGAACACTGAAGCTTTCTTT; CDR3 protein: CASSPEGRGNTEAFF
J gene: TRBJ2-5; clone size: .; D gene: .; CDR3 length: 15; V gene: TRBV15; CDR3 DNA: TGTGCCACCAGCAGAGATCGGCCGCCCCAAGAGACCCAGTACTTC; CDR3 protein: CATSRDRPPQETQYF
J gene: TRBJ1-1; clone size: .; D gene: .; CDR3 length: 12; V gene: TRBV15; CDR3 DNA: TGTGCCACCAGCAGGCCCTCCGGGATGGCTTTCTTT; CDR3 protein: CATSRPSGMAFF
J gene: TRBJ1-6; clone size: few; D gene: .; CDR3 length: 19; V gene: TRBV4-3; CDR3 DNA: TGCGCCAGCAGCTCGCACAACCTGGCTGTGAGCTCCTATAATTCACCCCTCCACTTT; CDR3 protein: CASSSHNLAVSSYNSPLHF
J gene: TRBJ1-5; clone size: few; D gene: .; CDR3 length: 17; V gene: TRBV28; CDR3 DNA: TGTGCCAGCAGTCCCCTCCCCCAGCCGGTTAGCAATCAGCCCCAGCATTTT; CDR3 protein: CASSPLPQPVSNQPQHF
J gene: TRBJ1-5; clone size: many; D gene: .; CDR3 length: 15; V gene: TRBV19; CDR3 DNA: TGTGCCAGTAGTATTAGGGGCTTGGGCAATCAGCCCCAGCATTTT; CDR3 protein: CASSIRGLGNQPQHF
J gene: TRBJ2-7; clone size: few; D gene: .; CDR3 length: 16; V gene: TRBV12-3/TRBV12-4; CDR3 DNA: TGTGCCAGCAGTTTACTTCCTAGCCCGATGGACTACGAGCAGTACTTC; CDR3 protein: CASSLLPSPMDYEQYF
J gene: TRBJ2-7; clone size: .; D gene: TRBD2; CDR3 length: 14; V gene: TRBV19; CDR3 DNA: TGTGCCAGTAGTAGGTCTAGCGGGGCCTACGAGCAGTACTTC; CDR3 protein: CASSRSSGAYEQYF
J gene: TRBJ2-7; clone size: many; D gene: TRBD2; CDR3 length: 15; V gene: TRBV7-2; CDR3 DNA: TGTGCCAGCAGCCTGGGACTAGCGGGAGGGAGCGAGCAGTACTTC; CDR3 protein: CASSLGLAGGSEQYF
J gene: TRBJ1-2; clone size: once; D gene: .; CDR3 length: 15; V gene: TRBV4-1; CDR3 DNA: TGCGCCAGCAGCCAGCCACCCCCAGGGGACTATGGCTACACCTTC; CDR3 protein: CASSQPPPGDYGYTF
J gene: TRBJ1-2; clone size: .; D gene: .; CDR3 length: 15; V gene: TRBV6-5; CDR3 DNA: TGTGCCAGCAGTTACGTGCAGGGAGAGACCTATGGCTACACCTTC; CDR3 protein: CASSYVQGETYGYTF
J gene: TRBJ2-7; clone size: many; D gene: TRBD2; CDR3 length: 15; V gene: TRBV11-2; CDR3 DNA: TGTGCCAGCAGCCGAGGACTAGCGGACACCTACGAGCAGTACTTC; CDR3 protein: CASSRGLADTYEQYF
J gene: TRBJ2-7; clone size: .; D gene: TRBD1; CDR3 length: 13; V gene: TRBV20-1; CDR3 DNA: TGCAGTGCTAGGGGCGGGACAGGGATCGAGCAGTACTTC; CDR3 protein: CSARGGTGIEQYF
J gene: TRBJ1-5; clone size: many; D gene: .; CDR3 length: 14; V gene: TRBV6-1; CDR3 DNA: TGTGCCAGCAGTGAGGGAGGAAGCAATCAGCCCCAGCATTTT; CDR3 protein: CASSEGGSNQPQHF
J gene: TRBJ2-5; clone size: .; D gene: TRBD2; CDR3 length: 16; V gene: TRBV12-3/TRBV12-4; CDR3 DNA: TGTGCCAGCAGTTTTCCCGGGACTAGCGGTGTAGAGACCCAGTACTTC; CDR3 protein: CASSFPGTSGVETQYF
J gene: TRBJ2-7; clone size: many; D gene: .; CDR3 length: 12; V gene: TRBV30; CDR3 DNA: TGTGCCTGGAGTGCCACTAGATACGAGCAGTACTTC; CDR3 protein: CAWSATRYEQYF
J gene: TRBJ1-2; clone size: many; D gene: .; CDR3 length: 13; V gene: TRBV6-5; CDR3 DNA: TGTGCCAGCAGTTATTACAGAAGCTATGGCTACACCTTC; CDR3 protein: CASSYYRSYGYTF
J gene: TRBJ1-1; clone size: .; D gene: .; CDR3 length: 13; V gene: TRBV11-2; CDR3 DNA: TGTGCCAGCAGCCCTATCGGCGCAGGGGTGGCTTTCTTT; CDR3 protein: CASSPIGAGVAFF
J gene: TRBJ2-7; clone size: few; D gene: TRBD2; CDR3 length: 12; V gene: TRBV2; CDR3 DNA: TGTGCCAGCAGGACTAGCGGGAGTCATCAGTACTTC; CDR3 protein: CASRTSGSHQYF
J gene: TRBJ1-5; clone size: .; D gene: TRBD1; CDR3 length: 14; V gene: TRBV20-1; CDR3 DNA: TGCAGTGCTAGTACCGGGACAGACTATCAGCCCCAGCATTTT; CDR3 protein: CSASTGTDYQPQHF